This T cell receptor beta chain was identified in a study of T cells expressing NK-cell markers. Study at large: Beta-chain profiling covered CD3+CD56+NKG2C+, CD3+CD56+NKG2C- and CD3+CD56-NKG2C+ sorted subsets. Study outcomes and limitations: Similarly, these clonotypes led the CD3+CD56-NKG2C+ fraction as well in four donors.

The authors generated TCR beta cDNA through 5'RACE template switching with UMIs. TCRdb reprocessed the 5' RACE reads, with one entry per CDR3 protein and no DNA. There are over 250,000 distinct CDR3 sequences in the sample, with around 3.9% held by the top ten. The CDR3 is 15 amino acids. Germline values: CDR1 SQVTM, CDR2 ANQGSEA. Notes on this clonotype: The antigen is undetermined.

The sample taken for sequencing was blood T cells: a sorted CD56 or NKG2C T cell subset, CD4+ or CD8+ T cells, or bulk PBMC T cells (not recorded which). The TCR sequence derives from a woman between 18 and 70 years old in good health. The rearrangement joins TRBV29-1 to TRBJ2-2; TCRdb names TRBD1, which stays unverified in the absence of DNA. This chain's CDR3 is CSVARQGLDTGELFF.